This TCR beta chain was found in a study of shared clonotypes between healthy human individuals. Across the whole study: CD4 naive and memory got three plates each, CD8 naive two, CD8 memory one.

The donors, all of them Caucasian adults, lived in Nashville, Tennessee. General observations from the study: Compared with memory subsets, naive subsets generally had larger estimated richness.

Germline-derived CDR1 and CDR2 are MDHEN and SYDVKM. Trimming removed 5 bases from V and 5 bases from J; junction bases left unmatched: 12. The CDR3 is 17 residues long. TCRdb's copy holds only in-frame clones and misses some; the assay was immunoSEQ multiplex PCR. The sample holds 2 million to 2.5 million clones, more than 85% seen once. A word on this clone: What it recognizes is unknown.

The sequencing sample was made of naive CD4+ T cells from PBMCs. Subset reported: CD45RA+ positively selected. The receptor was derived from a man aged 18 to 35 in good health. Some clones in this sample may be carry-over from other donors' samples. The chain links TRBV28 to TRBJ2-3; 11 bases are a match to TRBD2. CDR3 residues: CASSPLPLAGVGDTQYF. The DNA of the CDR3 is TGTGCCAGCAGTCCCCTTCCACTAGCGGGAGTTGGAGATACGCAGTATTTT.